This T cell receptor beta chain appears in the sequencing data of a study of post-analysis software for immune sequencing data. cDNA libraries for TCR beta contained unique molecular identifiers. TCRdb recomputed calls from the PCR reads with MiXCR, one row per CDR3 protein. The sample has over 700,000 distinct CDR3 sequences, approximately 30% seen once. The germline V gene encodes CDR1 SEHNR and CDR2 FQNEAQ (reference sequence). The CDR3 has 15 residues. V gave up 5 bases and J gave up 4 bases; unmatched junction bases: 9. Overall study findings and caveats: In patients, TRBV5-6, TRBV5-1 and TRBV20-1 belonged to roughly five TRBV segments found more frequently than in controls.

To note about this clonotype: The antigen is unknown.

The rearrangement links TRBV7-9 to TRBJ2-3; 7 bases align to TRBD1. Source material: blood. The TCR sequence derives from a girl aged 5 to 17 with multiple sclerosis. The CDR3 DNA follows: TGTGCCAGCAGCCGAAGGACAGGCGAGCCAGATACGCAGTATTTT. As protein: CASSRRTGEPDTQYF.